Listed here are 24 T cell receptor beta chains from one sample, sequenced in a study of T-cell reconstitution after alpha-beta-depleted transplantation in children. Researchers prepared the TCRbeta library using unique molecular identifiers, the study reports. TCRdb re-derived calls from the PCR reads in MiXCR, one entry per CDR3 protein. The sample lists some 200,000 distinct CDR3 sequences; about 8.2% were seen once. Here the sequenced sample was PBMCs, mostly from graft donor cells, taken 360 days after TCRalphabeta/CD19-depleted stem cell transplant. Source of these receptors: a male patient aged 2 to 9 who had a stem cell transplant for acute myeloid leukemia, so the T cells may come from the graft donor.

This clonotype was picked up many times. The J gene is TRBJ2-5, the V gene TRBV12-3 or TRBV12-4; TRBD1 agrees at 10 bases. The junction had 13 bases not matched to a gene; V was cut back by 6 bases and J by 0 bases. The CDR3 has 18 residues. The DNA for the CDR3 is TGTGCCAGCAGCACTGGGACAGGGGCGCAATGGTACCAAGAGACCCAGTACTTC. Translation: CASSTGTGAQWYQETQYF.

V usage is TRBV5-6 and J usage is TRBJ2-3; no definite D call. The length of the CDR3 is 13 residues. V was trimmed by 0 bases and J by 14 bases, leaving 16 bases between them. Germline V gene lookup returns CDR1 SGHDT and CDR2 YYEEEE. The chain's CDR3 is CASSLVGYTGWYF. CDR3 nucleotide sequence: TGTGCCAGCAGCTTGGTGGGGTACACTGGGTGGTATTTT.

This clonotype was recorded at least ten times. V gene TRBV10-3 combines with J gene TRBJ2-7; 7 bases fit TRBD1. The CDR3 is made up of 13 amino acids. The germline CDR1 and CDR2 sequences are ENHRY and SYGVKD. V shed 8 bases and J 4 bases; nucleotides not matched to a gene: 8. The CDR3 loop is CAIGRTGTYEQYV. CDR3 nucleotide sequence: TGTGCCATCGGTAGGACAGGAACTTACGAGCAGTACGTC.

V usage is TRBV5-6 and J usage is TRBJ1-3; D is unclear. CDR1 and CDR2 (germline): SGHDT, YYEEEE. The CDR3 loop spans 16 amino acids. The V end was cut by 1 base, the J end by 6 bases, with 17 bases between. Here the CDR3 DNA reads TGTGCCAGCAGCTTGTATTACGCGGGTACCTTAAACACCATATATTTT. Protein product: CASSLYYAGTLNTIYF.

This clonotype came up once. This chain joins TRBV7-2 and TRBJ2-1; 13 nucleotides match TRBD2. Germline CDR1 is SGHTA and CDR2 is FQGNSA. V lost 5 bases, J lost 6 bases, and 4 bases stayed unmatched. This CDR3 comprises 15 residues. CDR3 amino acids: CASSRGLAGSNEQFF. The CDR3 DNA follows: TGTGCCAGCAGCCGGGGACTAGCGGGGAGCAATGAGCAGTTCTTC. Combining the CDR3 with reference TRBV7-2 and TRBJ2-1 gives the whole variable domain GAGVSQSPSNKVTEKGKDVELRCDPISGHTALYWYRQSLGQGLEFLIYFQGNSAPDKSGLPSDRFSAERTGGSVSTLTIQRTQQEDSAVYLCASSRGLAGSNEQFFGPGTRLTVL.

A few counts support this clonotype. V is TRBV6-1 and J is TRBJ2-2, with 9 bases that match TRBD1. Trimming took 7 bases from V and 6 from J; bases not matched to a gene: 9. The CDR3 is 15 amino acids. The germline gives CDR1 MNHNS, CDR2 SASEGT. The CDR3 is CASTSTGGSSGELFF. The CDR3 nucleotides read TGTGCCAGCACCTCAACAGGGGGCTCGTCCGGGGAGCTGTTTTTT.

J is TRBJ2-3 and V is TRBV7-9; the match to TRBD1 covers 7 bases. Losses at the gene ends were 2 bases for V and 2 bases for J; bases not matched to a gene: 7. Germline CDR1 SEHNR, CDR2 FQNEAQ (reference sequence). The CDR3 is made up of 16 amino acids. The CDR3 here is CASSLRKGAFTDTQYF. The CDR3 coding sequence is TGTGCCAGCAGCTTACGGAAGGGGGCCTTCACAGATACGCAGTATTTT.

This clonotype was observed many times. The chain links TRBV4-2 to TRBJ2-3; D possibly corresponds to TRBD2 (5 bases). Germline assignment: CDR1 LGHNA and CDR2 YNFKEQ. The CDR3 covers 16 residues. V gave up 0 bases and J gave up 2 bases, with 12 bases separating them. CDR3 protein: CASSQDWRVYTDTQYF. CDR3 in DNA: TGTGCCAGCAGCCAAGATTGGCGGGTCTACACAGATACGCAGTATTTT.

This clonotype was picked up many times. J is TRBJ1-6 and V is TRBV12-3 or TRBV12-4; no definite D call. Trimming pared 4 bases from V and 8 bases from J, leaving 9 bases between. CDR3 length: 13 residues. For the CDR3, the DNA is TGTGCCAGCAGTTCCGCAGGCTATTCACCCCTCCACTTT. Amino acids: CASSSAGYSPLHF.

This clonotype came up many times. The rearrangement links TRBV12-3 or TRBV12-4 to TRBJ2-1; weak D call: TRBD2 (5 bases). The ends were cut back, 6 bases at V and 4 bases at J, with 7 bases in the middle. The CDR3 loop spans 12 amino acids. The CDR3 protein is CASRERYNEQFF. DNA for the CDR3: TGTGCCAGCAGGGAGCGGTACAATGAGCAGTTCTTC.

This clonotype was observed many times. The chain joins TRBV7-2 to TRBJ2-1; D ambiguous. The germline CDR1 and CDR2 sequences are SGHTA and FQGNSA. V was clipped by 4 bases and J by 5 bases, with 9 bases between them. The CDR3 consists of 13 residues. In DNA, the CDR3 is TGTGCCAGCAGCTCCCGTACGGACAATGAGCAGTTCTTC. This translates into CASSSRTDNEQFF.

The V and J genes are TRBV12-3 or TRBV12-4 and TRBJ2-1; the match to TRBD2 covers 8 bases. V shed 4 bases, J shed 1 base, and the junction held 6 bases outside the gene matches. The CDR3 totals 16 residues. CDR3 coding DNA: TGTGCCAGCAGTTATTTGGGCGGGGGGTCCTACAATGAGCAGTTCTTC. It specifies CASSYLGGGSYNEQFF.

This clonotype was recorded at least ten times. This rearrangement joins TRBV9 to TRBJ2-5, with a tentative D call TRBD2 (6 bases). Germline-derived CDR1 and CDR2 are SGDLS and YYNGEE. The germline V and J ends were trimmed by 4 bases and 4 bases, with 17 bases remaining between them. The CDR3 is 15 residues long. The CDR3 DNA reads TGTGCCAGCAGCCCCGGTCACCTAGCGTTAGAGACCCAGTACTTC. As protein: CASSPGHLALETQYF.

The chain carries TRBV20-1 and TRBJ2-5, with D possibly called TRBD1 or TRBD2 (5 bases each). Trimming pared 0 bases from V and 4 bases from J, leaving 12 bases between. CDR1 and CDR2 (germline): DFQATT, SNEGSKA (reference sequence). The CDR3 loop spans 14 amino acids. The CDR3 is CSAREGRVRETQYF. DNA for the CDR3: TGCAGTGCTAGAGAGGGGCGGGTACGAGAGACCCAGTACTTC.

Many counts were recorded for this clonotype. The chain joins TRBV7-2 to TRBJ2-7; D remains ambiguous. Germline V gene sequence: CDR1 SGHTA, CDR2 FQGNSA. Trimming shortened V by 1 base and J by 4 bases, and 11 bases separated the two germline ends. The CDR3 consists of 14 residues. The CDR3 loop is CASSLGPWIYEQYF. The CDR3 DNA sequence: TGTGCCAGCAGCTTAGGCCCTTGGATATACGAGCAGTACTTC.

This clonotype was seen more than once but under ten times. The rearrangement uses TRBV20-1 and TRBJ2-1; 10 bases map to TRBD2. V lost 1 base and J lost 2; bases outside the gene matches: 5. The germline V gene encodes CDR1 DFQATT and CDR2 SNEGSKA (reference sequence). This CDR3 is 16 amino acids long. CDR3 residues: CSARVVSGGAYNEQFF. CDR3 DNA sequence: TGCAGTGCTAGAGTCGTGAGCGGGGGGGCCTACAATGAGCAGTTCTTC.

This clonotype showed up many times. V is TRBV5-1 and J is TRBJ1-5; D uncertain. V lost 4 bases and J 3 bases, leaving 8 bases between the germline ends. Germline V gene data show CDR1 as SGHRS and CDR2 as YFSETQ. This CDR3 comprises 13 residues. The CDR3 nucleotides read TGCGCCAGCAGCGTTACGTACAATCAGCCCCAGCATTTT. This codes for CASSVTYNQPQHF.

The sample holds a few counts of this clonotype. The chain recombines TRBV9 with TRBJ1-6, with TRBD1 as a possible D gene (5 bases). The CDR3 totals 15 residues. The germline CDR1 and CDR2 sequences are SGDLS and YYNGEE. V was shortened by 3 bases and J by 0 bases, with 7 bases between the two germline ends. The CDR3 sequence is CASSATDSYNSPLHF. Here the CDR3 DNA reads TGTGCCAGCAGCGCGACAGACTCCTATAATTCACCCCTCCACTTT.

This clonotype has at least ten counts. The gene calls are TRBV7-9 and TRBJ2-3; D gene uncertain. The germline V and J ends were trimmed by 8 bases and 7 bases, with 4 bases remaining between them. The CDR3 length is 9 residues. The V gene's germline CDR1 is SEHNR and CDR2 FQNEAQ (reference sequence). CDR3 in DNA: TGTGCCAGCCCTAATACGCAGTATTTT. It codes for CASPNTQYF.

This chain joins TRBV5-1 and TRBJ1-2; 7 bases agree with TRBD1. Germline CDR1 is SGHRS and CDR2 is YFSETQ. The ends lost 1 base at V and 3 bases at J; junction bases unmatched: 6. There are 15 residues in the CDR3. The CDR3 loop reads CASSLTGESYYGYTF. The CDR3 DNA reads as TGCGCCAGCAGCTTGACAGGGGAATCGTACTATGGCTACACCTTC.

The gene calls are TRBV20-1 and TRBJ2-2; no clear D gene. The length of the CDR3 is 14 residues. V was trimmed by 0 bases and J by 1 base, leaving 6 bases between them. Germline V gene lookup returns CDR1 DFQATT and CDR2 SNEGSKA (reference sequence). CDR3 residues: CSARDSWNTGELFF. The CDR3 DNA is TGCAGTGCTAGAGATAGCTGGAACACCGGGGAGCTGTTTTTT.

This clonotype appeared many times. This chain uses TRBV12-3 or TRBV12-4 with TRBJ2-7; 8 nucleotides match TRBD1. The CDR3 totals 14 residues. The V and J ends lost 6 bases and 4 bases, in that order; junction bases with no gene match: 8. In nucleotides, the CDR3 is TGTGCCAGCAGAAACCAGGGGGCAGAGTACGAGCAGTACTTC. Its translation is CASRNQGAEYEQYF.

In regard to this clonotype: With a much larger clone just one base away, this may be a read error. The CDR3, as DNA: TGTGCCACCAGTTTAGGGTACTCCTACGAGCAGTACGTC. Protein sequence: CATSLGYSYEQYV. The chain has TRBV12-3 or TRBV12-4 and TRBJ2-7; no clear D. The CDR3 runs 13 residues.

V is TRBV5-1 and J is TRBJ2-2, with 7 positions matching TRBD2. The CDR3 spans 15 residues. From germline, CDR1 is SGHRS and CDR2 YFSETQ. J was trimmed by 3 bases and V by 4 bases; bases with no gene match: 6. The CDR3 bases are TGCGCCAGCAGCGGGGTTGCGGGAGACACCGGGGAGCTGTTTTTT. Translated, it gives CASSGVAGDTGELFF.